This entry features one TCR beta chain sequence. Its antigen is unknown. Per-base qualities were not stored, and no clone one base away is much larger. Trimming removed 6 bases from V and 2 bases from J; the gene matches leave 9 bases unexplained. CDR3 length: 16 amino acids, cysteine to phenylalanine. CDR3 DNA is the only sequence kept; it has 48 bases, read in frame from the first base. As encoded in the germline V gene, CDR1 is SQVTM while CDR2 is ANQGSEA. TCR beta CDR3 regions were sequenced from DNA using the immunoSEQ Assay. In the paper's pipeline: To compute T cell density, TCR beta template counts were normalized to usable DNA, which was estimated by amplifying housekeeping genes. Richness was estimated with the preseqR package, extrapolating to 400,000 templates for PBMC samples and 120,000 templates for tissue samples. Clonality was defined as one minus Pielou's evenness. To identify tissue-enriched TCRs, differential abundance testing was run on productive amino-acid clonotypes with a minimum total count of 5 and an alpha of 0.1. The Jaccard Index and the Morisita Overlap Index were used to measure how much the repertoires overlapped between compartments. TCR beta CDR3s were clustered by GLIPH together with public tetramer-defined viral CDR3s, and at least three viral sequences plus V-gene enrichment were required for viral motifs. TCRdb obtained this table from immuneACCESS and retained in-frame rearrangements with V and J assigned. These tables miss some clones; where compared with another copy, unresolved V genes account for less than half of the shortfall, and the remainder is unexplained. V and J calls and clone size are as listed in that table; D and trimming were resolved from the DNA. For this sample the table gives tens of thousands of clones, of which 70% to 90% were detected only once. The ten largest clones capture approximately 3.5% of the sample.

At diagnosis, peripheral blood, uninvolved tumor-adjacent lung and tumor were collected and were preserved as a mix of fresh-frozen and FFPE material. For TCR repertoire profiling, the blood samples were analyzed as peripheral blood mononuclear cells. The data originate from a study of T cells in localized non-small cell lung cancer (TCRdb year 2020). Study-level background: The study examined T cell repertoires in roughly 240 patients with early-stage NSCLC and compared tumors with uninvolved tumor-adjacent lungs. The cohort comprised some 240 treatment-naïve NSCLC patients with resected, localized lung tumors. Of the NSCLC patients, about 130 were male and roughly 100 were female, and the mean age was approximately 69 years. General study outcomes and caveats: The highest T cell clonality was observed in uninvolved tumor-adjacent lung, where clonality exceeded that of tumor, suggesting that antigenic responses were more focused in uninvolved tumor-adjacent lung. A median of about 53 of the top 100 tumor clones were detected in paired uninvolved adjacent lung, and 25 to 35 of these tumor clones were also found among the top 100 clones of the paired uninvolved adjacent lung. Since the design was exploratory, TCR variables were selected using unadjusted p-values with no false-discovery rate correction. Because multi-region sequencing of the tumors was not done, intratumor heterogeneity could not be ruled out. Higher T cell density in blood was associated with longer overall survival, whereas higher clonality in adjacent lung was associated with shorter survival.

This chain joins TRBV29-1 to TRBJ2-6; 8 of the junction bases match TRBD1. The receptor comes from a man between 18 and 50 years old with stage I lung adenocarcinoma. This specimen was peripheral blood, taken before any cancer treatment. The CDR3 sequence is CSVQDRDEAGANVLTF. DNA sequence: TGCAGCGTCCAGGACAGGGATGAGGCTGGGGCCAACGTCCTGACTTTC.